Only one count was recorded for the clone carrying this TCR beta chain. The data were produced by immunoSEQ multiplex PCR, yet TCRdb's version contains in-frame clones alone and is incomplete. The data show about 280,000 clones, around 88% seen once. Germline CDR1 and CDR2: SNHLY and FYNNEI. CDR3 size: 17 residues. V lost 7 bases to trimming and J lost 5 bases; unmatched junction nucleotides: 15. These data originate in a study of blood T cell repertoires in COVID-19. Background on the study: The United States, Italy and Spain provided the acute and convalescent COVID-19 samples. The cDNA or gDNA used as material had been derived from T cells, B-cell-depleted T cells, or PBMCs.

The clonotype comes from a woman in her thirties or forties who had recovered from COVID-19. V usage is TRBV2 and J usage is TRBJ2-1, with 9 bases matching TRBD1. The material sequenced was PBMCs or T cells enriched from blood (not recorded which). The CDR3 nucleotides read TGTGCCAGCAAGAGGGTATTAGCAGGGACAGGGAACAATGAGCAGTTCTTC. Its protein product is CASKRVLAGTGNNEQFF.